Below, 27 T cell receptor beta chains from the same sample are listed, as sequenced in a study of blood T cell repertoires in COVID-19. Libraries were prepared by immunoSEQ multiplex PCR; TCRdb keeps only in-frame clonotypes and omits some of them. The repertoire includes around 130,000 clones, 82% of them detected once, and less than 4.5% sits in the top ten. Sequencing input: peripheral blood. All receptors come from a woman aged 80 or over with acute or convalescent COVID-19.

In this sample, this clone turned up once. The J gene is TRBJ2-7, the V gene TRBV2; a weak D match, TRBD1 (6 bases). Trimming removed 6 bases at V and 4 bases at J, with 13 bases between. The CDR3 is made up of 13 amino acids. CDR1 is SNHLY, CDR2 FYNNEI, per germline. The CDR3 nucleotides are TGTGCCAGCAGGACAGGTCTCGGGTACGAGCAGTACTTC. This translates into CASRTGLGYEQYF.

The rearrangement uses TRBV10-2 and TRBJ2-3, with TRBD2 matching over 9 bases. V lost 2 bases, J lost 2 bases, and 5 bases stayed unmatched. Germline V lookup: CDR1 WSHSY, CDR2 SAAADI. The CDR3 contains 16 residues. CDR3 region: CASSEDSSGVTDTQYF. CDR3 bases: TGCGCCAGCAGTGAGGATTCTAGCGGGGTCACAGATACGCAGTATTTT.

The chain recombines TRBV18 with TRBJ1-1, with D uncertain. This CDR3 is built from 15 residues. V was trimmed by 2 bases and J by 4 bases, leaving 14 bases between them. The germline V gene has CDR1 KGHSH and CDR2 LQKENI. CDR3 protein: CASSPFDGEFTEAFF. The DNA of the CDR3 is TGTGCCAGCTCACCATTTGATGGGGAGTTCACTGAAGCTTTCTTT.

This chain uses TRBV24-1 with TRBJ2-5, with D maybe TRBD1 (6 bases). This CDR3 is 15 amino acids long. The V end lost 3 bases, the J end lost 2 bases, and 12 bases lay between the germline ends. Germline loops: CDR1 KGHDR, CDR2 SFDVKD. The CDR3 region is CATSDRRTAQETQYF. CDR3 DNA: TGTGCCACCAGTGATAGACGGACAGCTCAAGAGACCCAGTACTTC.

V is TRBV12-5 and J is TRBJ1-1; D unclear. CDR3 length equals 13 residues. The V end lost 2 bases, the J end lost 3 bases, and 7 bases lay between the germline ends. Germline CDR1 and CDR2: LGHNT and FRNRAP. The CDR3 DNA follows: TGTGCTAGTGGTTTGAATCTGTACACTGAAGCTTTCTTT. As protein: CASGLNLYTEAFF.

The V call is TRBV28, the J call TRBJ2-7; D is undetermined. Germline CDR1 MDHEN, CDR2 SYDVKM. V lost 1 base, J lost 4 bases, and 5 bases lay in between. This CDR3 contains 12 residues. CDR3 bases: TGTGCCAGCAGTTTATTCTTTTACGAGCAGTACTTC. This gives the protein CASSLFFYEQYF.

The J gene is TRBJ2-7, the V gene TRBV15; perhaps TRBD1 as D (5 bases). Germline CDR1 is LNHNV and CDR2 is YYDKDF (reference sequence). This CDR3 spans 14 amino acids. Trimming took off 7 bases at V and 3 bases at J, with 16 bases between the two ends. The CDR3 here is CATKDTVARYEQYF. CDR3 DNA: TGTGCCACCAAGGACACGGTAGCTCGCTACGAGCAGTACTTC.

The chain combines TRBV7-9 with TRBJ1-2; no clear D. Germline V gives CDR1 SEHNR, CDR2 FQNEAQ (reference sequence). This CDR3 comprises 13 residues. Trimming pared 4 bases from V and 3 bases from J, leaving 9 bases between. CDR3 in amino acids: CASSSDIDYGYTF. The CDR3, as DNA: TGTGCCAGCAGCTCAGACATCGACTATGGCTACACCTTC.

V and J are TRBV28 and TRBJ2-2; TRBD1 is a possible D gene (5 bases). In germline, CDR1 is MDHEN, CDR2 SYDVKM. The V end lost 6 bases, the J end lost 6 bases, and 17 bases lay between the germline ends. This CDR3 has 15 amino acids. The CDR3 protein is CASSPLGGAAGELFF. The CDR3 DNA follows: TGTGCCAGCAGCCCACTTGGTGGGGCGGCCGGGGAGCTGTTTTTT.

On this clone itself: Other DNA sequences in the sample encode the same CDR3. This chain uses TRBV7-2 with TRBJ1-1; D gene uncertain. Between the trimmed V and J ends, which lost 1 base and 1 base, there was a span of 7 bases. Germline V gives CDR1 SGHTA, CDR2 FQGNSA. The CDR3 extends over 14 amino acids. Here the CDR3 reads CASSLGPGNTEAFF. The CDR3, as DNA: TGTGCCAGCAGCTTAGGTCCAGGGAACACTGAAGCTTTCTTT.

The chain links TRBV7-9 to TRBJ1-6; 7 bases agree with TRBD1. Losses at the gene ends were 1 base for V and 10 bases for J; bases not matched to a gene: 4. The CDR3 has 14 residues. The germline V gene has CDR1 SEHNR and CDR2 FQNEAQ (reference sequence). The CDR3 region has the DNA TGTGCCAGCAGCTTAGAGGGGGCGGGCTCACCCCTCCACTTT. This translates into CASSLEGAGSPLHF.

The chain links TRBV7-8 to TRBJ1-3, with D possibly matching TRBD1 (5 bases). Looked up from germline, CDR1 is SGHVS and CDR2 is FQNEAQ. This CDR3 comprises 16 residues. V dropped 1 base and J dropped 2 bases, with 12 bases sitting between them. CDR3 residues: CASSLGVGGTGNTIYF. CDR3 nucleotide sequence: TGTGCCAGCAGCTTAGGGGTCGGGGGGACTGGAAACACCATATATTTT.

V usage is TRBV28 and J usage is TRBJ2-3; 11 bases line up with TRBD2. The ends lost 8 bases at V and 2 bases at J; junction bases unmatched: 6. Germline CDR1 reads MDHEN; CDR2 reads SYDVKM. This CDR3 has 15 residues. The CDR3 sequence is CASGRSGRATDTQYF. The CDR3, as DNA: TGTGCCAGCGGACGTAGCGGGAGGGCCACAGATACGCAGTATTTT. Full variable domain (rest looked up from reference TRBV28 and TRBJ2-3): DVKVTQSSRYLVKRTGEKVFLECVQDMDHENMFWYRQDPGLGLRLIYFSYDVKMKEKGDIPEGYSVSREKKERFSLILESASTNQTSMYLCASGRSGRATDTQYFGPGTRLTVL.

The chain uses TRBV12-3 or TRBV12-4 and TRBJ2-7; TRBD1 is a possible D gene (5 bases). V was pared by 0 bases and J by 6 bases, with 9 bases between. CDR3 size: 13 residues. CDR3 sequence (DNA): TGTGCCAGCAGTTTAGCGCGCCAGGGCGAGCAGTACTTC. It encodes CASSLARQGEQYF.

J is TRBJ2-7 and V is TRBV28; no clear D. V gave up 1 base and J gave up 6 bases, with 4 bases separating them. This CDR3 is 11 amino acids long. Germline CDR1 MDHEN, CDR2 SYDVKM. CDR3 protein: CASSLLSEQYF. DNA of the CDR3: TGTGCCAGCAGTTTATTGAGCGAGCAGTACTTC.

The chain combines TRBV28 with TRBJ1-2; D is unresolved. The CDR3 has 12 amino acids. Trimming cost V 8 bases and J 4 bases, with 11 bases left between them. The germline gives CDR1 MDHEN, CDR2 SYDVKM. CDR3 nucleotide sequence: TGTGCCAGCCTGAGGCAGAGCTATGGCTACACCTTC. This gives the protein CASLRQSYGYTF.

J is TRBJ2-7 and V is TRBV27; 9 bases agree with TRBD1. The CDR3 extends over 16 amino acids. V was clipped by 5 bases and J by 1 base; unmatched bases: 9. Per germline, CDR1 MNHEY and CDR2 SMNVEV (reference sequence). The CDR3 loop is CASSPHRGRGSYEQYF. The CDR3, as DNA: TGTGCCAGCAGTCCCCACAGGGGGCGGGGGTCCTACGAGCAGTACTTC.

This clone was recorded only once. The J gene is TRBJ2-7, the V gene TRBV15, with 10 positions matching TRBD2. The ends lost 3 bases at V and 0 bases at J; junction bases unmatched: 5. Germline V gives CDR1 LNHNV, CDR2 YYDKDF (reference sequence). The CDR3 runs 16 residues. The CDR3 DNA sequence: TGTGCCACCAGCAGGAGAGCGGGAGGGTACTCCTACGAGCAGTACTTC. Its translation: CATSRRAGGYSYEQYF.

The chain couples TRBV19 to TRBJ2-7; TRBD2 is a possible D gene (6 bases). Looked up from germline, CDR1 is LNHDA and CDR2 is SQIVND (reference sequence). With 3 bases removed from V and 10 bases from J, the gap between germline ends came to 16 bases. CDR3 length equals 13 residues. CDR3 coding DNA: TGTGCCAGTAGTATGGGTCAACCGGGACTCCAGTACTTC. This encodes CASSMGQPGLQYF.

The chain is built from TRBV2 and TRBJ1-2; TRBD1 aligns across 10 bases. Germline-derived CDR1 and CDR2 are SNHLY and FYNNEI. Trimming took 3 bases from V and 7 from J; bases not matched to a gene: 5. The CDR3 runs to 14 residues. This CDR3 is CASSEEGQGPGYTF. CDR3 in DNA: TGTGCCAGCAGTGAGGAGGGACAGGGGCCTGGCTACACCTTC.

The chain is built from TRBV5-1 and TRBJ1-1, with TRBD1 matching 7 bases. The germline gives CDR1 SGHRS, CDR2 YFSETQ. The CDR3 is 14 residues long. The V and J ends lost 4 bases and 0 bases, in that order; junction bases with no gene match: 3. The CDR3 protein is CASSRGQLNTEAFF. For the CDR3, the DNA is TGCGCCAGCAGCCGGGGACAGCTGAACACTGAAGCTTTCTTT. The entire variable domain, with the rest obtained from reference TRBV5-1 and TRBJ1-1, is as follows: KAGVTQTPRYLIKTRGQQVTLSCSPISGHRSVSWYQQTPGQGLQFLFEYFSETQRNKGNFPGRFSGRQFSNSRSEMNVSTLELGDSALYLCASSRGQLNTEAFFGQGTRLTVV.

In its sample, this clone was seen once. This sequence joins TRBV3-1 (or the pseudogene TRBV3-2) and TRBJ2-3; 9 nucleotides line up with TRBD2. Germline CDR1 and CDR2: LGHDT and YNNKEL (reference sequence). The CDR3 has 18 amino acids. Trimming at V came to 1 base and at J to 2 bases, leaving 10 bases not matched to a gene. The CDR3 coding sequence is TGTGCCAGCAGCCAAGTAGGTCTAGCGGGGATTTACACAGATACGCAGTATTTT. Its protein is CASSQVGLAGIYTDTQYF.

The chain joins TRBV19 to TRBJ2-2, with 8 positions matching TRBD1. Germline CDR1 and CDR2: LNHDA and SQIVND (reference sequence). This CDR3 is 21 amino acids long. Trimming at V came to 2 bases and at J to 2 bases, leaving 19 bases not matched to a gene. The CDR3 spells CASSINPPSTGAFSNTGELFF. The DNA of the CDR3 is TGTGCCAGTAGTATAAACCCCCCATCGACAGGGGCGTTTTCTAACACCGGGGAGCTGTTTTTT.

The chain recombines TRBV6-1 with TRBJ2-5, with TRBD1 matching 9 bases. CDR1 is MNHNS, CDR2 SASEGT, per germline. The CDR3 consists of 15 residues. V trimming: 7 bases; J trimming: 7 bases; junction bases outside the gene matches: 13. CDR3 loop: CASTLGWDRVATQYF. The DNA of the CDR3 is TGTGCCAGCACCCTAGGGTGGGACAGGGTGGCGACCCAGTACTTC.

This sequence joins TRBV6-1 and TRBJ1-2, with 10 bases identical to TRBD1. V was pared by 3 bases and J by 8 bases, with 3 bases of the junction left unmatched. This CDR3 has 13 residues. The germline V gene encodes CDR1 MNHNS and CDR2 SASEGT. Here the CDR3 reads CASSDRDRGGYTF. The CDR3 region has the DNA TGTGCCAGCAGTGATCGGGACAGGGGAGGCTACACCTTC.

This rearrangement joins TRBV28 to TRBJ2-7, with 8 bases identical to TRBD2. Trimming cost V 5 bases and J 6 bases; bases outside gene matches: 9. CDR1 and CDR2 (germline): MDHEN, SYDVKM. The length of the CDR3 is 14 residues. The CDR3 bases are TGTGCCAGCAGTAGTAGCGGGGCTCTTGGCGAGCAGTACTTC. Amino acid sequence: CASSSSGALGEQYF.

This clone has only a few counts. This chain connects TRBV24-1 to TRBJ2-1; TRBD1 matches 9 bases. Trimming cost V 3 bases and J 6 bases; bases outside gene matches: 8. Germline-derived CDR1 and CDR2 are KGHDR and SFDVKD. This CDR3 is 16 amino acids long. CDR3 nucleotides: TGTGCCACCAGTGATGCCGCTCCGGGACAGGGCAATGAGCAGTTCTTC. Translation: CATSDAAPGQGNEQFF.